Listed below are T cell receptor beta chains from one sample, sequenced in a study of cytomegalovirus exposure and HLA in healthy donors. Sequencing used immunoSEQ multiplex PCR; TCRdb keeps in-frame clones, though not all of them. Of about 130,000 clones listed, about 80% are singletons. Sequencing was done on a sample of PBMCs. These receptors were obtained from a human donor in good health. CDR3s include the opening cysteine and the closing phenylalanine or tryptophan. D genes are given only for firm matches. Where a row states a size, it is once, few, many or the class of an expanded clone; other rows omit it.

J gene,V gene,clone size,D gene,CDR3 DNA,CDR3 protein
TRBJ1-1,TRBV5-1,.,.,TGCGCCAGCAGCATGGGGGGACACAGGAACACTGAAGCTTTCTTT,CASSMGGHRNTEAFF
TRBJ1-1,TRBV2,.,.,TGTGCCAGCAGGTCGGGCAAGGCGGGGACTGAAGCTTTCTTT,CASRSGKAGTEAFF
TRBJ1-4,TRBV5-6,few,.,TGTGCCAGCAGCTTCAATCCCCAAGACGGGGGTGAAAAACTGTTTTTT,CASSFNPQDGGEKLFF
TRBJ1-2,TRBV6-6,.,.,TGTGCCAGCAGCGACTTGAGGGGAGGTTCGTCCGGCTACACCTTC,CASSDLRGGSSGYTF
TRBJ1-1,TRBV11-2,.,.,TGTGCCAGCAGCGCCCAGGGCCGGCACACTGAAGCTTTCTTT,CASSAQGRHTEAFF
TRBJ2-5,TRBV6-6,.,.,TGTGCCAGCAGTTCAGGGGAATCGGAGACCCAGTACTTC,CASSSGESETQYF
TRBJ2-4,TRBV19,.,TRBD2,TGTGCCAGTACCGATAGCGGGGAGGCCAAAAACATTCAGTACTTC,CASTDSGEAKNIQYF
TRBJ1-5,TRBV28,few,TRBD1,TGTGCCAGCAGCCCCGGACAGGTTAATCAGCCCCAGCATTTT,CASSPGQVNQPQHF
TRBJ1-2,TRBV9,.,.,TGTGCCAGCAGCGTAGGCAGGGATGGCTACACCTTC,CASSVGRDGYTF
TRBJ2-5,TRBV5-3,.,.,TGTGCCAGAAGCGGCGGGGGCTTCGTCCAAGAGACCCAGTACTTC,CARSGGGFVQETQYF
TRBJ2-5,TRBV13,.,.,TGTGCCAGCAGCTGGGGAGACCTGGGGGAGACCCAGTACTTC,CASSWGDLGETQYF
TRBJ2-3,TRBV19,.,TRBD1,TGTGCCAGTAGTATCCAGGGGGCGCCTGGCACAGATACGCAGTATTTT,CASSIQGAPGTDTQYF
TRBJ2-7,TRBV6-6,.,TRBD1,TGTGCCAGCACCACACCAGGACAGGGGGAGCAGTACTTC,CASTTPGQGEQYF
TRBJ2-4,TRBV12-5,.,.,TGTGCTAGTGGCCCTCCGGGGCAGTACTTC,CASGPPGQYF
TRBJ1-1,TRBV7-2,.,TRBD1,TGTGCCAGCAGCTTAGCCCCCAGTACCGCAGACAGGGGAAAGGGGCACACTGAAGCTTTCTTT,CASSLAPSTADRGKGHTEAFF
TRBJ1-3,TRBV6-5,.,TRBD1,TGTGCCAGCAGTGAGACAGGGGCTGGAAACACCATATATTTT,CASSETGAGNTIYF
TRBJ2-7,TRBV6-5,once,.,TGTGCCAGCAGTCACTCCTACGAGCAGTACTTC,CASSHSYEQYF
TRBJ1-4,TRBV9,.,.,TGTGCCAGCAGCGTATCGGGACAAACTAATGAAAAACTGTTTTTT,CASSVSGQTNEKLFF
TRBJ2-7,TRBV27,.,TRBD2,TGTGCCAGCAGTTTGGGGGGGGAGCAGTACTTC,CASSLGGEQYF
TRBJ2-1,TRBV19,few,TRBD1,TGTGCCAGTACCTCTGCCCCAGGACAGGGGAAGTTCTTC,CASTSAPGQGKFF
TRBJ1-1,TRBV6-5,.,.,TGTGCCAGCAGTCCAGGAACGGTAACTGAAGCTTTCTTT,CASSPGTVTEAFF
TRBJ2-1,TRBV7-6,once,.,TGTGCCAGCAGCTTAGTGGAGGAGGGGTTCAACAATGAGCAGTTCTTC,CASSLVEEGFNNEQFF
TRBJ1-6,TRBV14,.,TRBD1,TGTGCCAGCTCTCAGCGGGACAGGGTTTATAATTCACCCCTCCACTTT,CASSQRDRVYNSPLHF
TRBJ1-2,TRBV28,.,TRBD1,TGTGCCAGCAGCATTGGACAGGGGACCTATGGCTACACCTTC,CASSIGQGTYGYTF
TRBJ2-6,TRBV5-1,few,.,TGCGCCAGCAGCTTGGTCGGGAGTTCTGGGGCCAACGTCCTGACTTTC,CASSLVGSSGANVLTF
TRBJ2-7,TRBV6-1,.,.,TGTGCCAGCAGTGAAGGAGGCAGGGTTGCCTACGAGCAGTACTTC,CASSEGGRVAYEQYF
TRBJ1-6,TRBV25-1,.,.,TGTGCCAGCAGTCCAGGCTCCGCGAATTCACCCCTCCACTTT,CASSPGSANSPLHF
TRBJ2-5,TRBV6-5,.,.,TGTGCCAGCAGTCCGGGGGAGACCCAGTACTTC,CASSPGETQYF
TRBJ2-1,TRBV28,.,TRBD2,TGTGCCAGCAGTCCAACAATTTGGCTAGCGGCCTACAATGAGCAGTTCTTC,CASSPTIWLAAYNEQFF
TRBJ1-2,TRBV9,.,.,TGTGCCAGCAGCGTAGGAGCGGGGATTGGCTACACCTTC,CASSVGAGIGYTF
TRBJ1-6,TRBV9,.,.,TGTGCCAGCAGCTCTCGTCCCCTCGTGAGTAATTCACCCCTCCACTTT,CASSSRPLVSNSPLHF
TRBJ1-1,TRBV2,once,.,TGTGCCAGCGGATCTGGGAGGACTGAAGCTTTCTTT,CASGSGRTEAFF
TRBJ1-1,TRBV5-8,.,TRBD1,TGTGCCAGCAGCTTGGGGACAGGGCCCCAAGCTTTCTTT,CASSLGTGPQAFF
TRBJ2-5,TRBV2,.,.,TGTGCCAGCAGTGAAGATTTGGAGGTAATGGAGACCCAGTACTTC,CASSEDLEVMETQYF
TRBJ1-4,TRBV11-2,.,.,TGTGCCAGCAGCTTAGGTCGGACAAAAGATAATGAAAAACTGTTTTTT,CASSLGRTKDNEKLFF
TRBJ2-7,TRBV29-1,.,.,TGCAGCGTTGACGGGACCGAGGGGGACTACGAGCAGTACTTC,CSVDGTEGDYEQYF
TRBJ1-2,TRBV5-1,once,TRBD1,TGCGCCAGCAGCTTGGGGGGAATCGACAGGGGGCGCGACTATGGCTACACCTTC,CASSLGGIDRGRDYGYTF
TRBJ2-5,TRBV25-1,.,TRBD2,TGTGCCAGCAGTGAATACGTAATTAGCGGGGCCATAGAGACCCAGTACTTC,CASSEYVISGAIETQYF
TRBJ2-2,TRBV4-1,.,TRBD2,TGCGCCAGCAGCCGACCAGCGGGGGGACCGAACACCGGGGAGCTGTTTTTT,CASSRPAGGPNTGELFF
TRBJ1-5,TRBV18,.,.,TGTGCCAGCTCACCTTCACCTTCGGGACTCAATCAGCCCCAGCATTTT,CASSPSPSGLNQPQHF
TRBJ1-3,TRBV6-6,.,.,TGTGCCAGCAGCTGGGGGCCGGCCTCTGGAAACACCATATATTTT,CASSWGPASGNTIYF
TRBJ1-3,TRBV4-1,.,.,TGCGCCAGCAGCCCCCCGGTGGAGAGTCCTGGAAACACCATATATTTT,CASSPPVESPGNTIYF
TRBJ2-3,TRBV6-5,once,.,TGTGCCAGCAATGAGGCAGGGGTTCAGTATTTT,CASNEAGVQYF
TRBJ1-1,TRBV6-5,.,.,TGTGCCAGCAGATACCGGGACACGGAAGAGTTCTCTGAAGCTTTCTTT,CASRYRDTEEFSEAFF
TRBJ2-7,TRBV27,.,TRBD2,TGTGCCAGCAGTTTGGTGAGCGGGGGGGCGTCTGTCGAGCAGTACTTC,CASSLVSGGASVEQYF
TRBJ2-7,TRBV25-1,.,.,TGTGCCAGCAGTGTTGATAGCTCCTACGAGCAGTACTTC,CASSVDSSYEQYF
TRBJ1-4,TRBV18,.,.,TGTGCCAGCTCACCGGGAGGGGGTACAACTAATGAAAAACTGTTTTTT,CASSPGGGTTNEKLFF
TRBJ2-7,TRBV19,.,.,TGTGCCAGTAGTATTGGGACAAATACCTACGAGCAGTACTTC,CASSIGTNTYEQYF
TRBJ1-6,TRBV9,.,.,TGTGCCAGCAGCCCGTTCGGCGGAAGCTCCTATAATTCACCCCTCCACTTT,CASSPFGGSSYNSPLHF
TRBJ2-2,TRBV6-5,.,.,TGTGCCAGCAAGGGGGTTACCGGGGAGCTGTTTTTT,CASKGVTGELFF
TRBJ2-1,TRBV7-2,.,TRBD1,TGTGCCAGCAGCGGAGGACAGGCGCTCTACAATGAGCAGTTCTTC,CASSGGQALYNEQFF
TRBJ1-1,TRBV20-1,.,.,TGCAGTGCTAGGTTAGTTGTTGAAGCTTTCTTT,CSARLVVEAFF
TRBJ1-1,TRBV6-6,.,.,TGTGCCAGCAGTTACGGGGGCCCCTTCGGCACTGAAGCTTTCTTT,CASSYGGPFGTEAFF
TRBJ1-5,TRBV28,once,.,TGTGCCAGCAGTTTCGTGGCGTTAGGGGTAGGTCAGCCCCAGCATTTT,CASSFVALGVGQPQHF
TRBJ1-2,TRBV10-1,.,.,TGCGCCAACGCTGCTCCCCTACAGGGCCTACGCTATGGCTACACCTTC,CANAAPLQGLRYGYTF
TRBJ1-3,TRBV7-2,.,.,TGTGCCAGCAGCGCCCTCTCTAGTCAGTACACCATATATTTT,CASSALSSQYTIYF
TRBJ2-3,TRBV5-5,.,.,TGTGCCAGCACCCATGGAGGGTCGGGGTATTTT,CASTHGGSGYF
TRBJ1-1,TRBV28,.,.,TGTGCCAGCAGTTTTTTTCTTTACGTACAAGAAGCTTTCTTT,CASSFFLYVQEAFF
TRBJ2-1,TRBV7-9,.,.,TGTGCCAGCAGCTTAGCGGAGCGGCAGGAGTACAATGAGCAGTTCTTC,CASSLAERQEYNEQFF